These T cell receptor beta chains were read from a single sample in a study of CD8 T cells in ankylosing spondylitis. TCRdb reprocessed the 5' RACE reads with MiXCR, giving one entry per CDR3 protein. The data contain hundreds of thousands of distinct CDR3 sequences, 8% to 9.5% of them seen just once; the ten biggest clones take up over 6.5%. Sequencing input: blood, either unsorted or a sorted T cell fraction (not recorded which). Receptors originate from a male donor with ankylosing spondylitis or in good health (not recorded which). CDR3s include the opening cysteine and the closing phenylalanine or tryptophan.

15,TRBV29-1,CSVEGALTGPREQYF
19,TRBV5-1,CASSLAGPLISSGANVLTF
15,TRBV9,CASSVAAAANYGYTF
15,TRBV27,CASNSVNEMDNEQFF
14,TRBV7-2,CASSLAGGGNEQYF
14,TRBV12-3/TRBV12-4,CASSLQGLNTEAFF
16,TRBV12-3/TRBV12-4,CASSSWTGGFGGELFF
14,TRBV12-3/TRBV12-4,CASTPGSSYNEQFF
16,TRBV11-3,CASSPPALGPNYGYTF
15,TRBV12-3/TRBV12-4,CASSFSSGATDTQYF
14,TRBV25-1,CASSEGRGVNIQYF
18,TRBV7-2,CASSQASSAGTNPYEQYF
14,TRBV12-3/TRBV12-4,CASSFTGGMETQYF
16,TRBV7-2,CASSLKRGGGNYEQYF
16,TRBV27,CASSLPGGDNTGELFF
16,TRBV5-1,CASSLARTGSTDTQYF
16,TRBV5-5,CASSLAGTGAAYEQYF
11,TRBV2,CATSGTIEQFF
18,TRBV24-1,CATSDFETGASSYNEQFF
16,TRBV5-1,CASSWTGNLGVDGYTF
16,TRBV20-1,CSARETTSGTTDTQYF
16,TRBV20-1,CSARRGQGALYNEQFF
15,TRBV5-1,CASSPTWLDRYEQYF
13,TRBV6-2/TRBV6-3,CASSYQTGYEAFF
15,TRBV4-3,CASGGEPAGANVLTF
15,TRBV7-2,CASSFGAKEGSVAFF
15,TRBV20-1,CSAIGTSGPTYEQYF
14,TRBV3-1,CASSREWATGELFF
12,TRBV29-1,CSVEWAQETQYF
14,TRBV30,CACTVTSGANVLTF
15,TRBV29-1,CSVESGDRVPDTQYF
15,TRBV12-3/TRBV12-4,CASSYNSLGFQPQHF
17,TRBV10-2,CASSGTSGGRAYNEQFF
14,TRBV7-9,CASSIQGSNQPQHF
14,TRBV5-1,CASSYVGSRDEQYF
18,TRBV6-5,CASSYAGRPASSTDGQYF
11,TRBV10-3,CAIRTGSTQYF
14,TRBV6-5,CASSSPTGRRAQYF
14,TRBV5-6,CAPTQGLQLETQYF
16,TRBV9,CASSPGRAPTNEKLFF
14,TRBV12-3/TRBV12-4,CASNFGQGPYGYTF
15,TRBV7-9,CASSQLAGGHNEQFF
13,TRBV29-1,CSVADRGQDEQFF
16,TRBV20-1,CSARAYTSASYNEQFF